This T cell receptor (beta chain) is from a study of beta chain features in type 1 diabetes. The study's findings and limits: Overrepresentation of cells with high TCR expression could result from cDNA sequencing. Shortening that was moderate but significant affected the TCRB CDR3s of Type 1 diabetes patients in all four CD4+ subsets.

This clone appeared a few times. What it binds is not known. What was sequenced were expressed TCRB transcripts, since all of the isolated RNA had been reverse transcribed. Some clones are missing from TCRdb's copy, which holds only in-frame ones; the method was immunoSEQ multiplex PCR. The repertoire includes more than 300,000 clones, roughly 8% of them detected once, and less than 0.45% sits in the top ten. The sample consisted of central memory CD4+ T cells from blood. The source is a woman under 30 in good health.

The CDR3 coding sequence is TGCGCCAGTAGCGGGACTAGCGGGTCCCCTACTTACAATGAGCAGTTCTTC. Translating it yields CASSGTSGSPTYNEQFF. The chain carries TRBV5-1 and TRBJ2-1; the match to TRBD2 covers 12 bases. V shed 8 bases, J shed 4 bases, and the junction held 13 bases outside the gene matches. This CDR3 has 17 residues. The germline CDR1 and CDR2 sequences are SGHRS and YFSETQ.